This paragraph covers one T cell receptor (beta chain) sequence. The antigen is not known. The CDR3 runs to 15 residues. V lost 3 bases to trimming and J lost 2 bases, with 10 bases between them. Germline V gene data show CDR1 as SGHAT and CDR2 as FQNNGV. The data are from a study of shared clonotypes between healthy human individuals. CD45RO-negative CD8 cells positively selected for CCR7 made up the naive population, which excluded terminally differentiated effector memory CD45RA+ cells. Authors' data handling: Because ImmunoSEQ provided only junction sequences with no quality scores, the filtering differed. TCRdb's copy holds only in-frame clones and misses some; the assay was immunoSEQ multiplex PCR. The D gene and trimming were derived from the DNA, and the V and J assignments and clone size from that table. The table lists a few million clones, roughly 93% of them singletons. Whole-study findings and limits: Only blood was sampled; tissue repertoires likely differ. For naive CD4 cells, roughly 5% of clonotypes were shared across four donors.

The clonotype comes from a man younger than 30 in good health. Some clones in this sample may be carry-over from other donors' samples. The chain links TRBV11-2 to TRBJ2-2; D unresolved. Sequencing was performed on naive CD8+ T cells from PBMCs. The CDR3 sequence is CASSFIFPNTGELFF. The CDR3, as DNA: TGTGCCAGCAGCTTTATCTTTCCCAACACCGGGGAGCTGTTTTTT.